This T cell receptor (beta chain) appears in the sequencing data of a study of OX40 agonist ivuxolimab in advanced cancers. Study-level information: Six ivuxolimab dose levels, 0.01 to 10 mg/kg, were given intravenously every 2 weeks.

Study-wide findings and caveats: Antigen specificity remained undetermined for the expanded peripheral T cells.

The CDR3 is 16 amino acids. Germline-derived CDR1 and CDR2 are MNHEY and SVGAGI. V trimming: 4 bases; J trimming: 5 bases; junction bases outside the gene matches: 8. Assay used: immunoSEQ multiplex PCR; TCRdb lists only in-frame clones, some missing. Of 60,000 to 90,000 clones listed, around nine tenths are singletons. In the case of this clone: The antigen remains unidentified.

Patients were excluded for autoimmune disease history or systemic immunosuppression. The starting material was CD4+ or CD8+ T cells sorted from blood, obtained in a trial of the OX40 agonist ivuxolimab. The TCR was taken from an adult with an advanced solid tumor such as melanoma, head and neck, liver or kidney cancer. This chain links TRBV6-5 with TRBJ2-1; 10 bases match TRBD2. The CDR3 sequence: CASSSPGLAINNEQFF. The CDR3 DNA sequence: TGTGCCAGCAGTTCACCGGGACTAGCGATTAACAATGAGCAGTTCTTC.